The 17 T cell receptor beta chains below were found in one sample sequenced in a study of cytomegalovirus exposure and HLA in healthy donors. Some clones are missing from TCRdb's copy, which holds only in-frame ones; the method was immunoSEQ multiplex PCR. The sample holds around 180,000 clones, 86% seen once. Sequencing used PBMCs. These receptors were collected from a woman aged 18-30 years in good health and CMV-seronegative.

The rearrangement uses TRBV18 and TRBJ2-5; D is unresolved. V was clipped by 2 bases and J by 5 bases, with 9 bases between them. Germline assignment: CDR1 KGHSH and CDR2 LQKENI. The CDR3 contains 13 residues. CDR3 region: CASSPRGEETQYF. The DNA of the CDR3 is TGTGCCAGCTCACCAAGAGGAGAGGAGACCCAGTACTTC.

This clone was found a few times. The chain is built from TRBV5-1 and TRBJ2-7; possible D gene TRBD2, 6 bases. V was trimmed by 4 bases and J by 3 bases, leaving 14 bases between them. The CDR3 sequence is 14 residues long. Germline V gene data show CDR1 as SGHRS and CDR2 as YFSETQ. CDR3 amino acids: CASSPAWDFYEQYF. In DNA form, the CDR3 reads TGCGCCAGCAGCCCCGCATGGGACTTCTACGAGCAGTACTTC.

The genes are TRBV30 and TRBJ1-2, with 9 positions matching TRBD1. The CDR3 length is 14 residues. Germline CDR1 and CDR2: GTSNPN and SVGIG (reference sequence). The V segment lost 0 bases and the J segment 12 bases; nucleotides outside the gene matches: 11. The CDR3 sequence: CAWSVRGGTGPHTF. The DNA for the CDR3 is TGTGCCTGGAGTGTAAGGGGGGGGACAGGGCCCCACACCTTC.

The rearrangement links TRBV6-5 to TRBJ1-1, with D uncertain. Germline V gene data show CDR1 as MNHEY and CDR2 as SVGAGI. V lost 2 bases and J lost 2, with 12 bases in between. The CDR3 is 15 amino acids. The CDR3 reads CASSYGGRINTEAFF. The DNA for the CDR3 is TGTGCCAGCAGTTACGGTGGGCGTATAAACACTGAAGCTTTCTTT.

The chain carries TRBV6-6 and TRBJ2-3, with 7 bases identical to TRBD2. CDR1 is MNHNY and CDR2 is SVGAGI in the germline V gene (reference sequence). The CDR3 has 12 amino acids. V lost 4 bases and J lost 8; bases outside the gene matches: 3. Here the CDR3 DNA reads TGTGCCAGCAGTTGGCCGGGGGGTACGCAGTATTTT. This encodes CASSWPGGTQYF.

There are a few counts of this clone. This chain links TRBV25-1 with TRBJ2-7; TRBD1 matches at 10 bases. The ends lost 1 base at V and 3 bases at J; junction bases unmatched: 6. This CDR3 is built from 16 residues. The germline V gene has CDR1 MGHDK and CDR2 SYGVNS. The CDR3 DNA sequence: TGTGCCAGCAGTGAATTCGGACAGGGGGTTTTCTACGAGCAGTACTTC. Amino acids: CASSEFGQGVFYEQYF.

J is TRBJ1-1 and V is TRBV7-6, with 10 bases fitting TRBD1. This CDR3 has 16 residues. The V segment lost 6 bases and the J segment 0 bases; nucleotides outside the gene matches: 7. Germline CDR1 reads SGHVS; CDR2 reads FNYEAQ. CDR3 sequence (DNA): TGTGCCAGCAGACCTAGGACAGGGGGGATGAACACTGAAGCTTTCTTT. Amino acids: CASRPRTGGMNTEAFF.

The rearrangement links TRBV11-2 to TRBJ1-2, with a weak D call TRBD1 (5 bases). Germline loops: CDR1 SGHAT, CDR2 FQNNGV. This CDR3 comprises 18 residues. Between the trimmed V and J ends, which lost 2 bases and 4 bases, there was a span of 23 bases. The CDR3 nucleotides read TGTGCCAGCAGCTTATTTGGGGCTAGGAGGGGACGGGGCTATGGCTACACCTTC. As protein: CASSLFGARRGRGYGYTF.

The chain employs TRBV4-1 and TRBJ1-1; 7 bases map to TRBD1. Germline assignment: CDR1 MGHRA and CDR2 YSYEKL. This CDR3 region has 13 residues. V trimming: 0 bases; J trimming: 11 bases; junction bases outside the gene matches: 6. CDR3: CASSQDRDSNAFF. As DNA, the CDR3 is TGCGCCAGCAGCCAAGACCGGGACAGCAACGCTTTCTTT.

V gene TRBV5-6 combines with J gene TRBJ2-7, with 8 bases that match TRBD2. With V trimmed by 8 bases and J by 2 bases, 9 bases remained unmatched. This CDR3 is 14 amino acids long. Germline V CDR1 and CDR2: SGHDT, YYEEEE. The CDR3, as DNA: TGTGCCAGTACCGCGGGACTAGGCCCCTACGAGCAGTACTTC. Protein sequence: CASTAGLGPYEQYF.

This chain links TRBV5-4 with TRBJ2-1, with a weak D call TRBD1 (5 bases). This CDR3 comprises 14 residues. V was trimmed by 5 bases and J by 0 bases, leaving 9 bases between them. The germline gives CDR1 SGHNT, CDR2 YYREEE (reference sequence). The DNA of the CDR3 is TGTGCCAGCAGGGACACCAGCTCCTACAATGAGCAGTTCTTC. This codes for CASRDTSSYNEQFF.

The CDR3 DNA reads as TGTGCCAGCTCACCACCAGGAGCAACTAATGAAAAACTGTTTTTT. It translates to CASSPPGATNEKLFF. This chain connects TRBV18 to TRBJ1-4; no clear D gene. CDR3 size: 15 residues. Germline CDR1 is KGHSH and CDR2 is LQKENI. The V and J ends lost 0 bases and 0 bases respectively, with 5 bases between them.

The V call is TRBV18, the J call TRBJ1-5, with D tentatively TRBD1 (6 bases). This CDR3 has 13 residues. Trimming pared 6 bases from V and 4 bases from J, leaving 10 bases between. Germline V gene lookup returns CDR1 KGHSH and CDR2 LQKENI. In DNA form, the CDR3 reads TGTGCCAGCTCCACAGGGCCGAATCAGCCCCAGCATTTT. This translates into CASSTGPNQPQHF.

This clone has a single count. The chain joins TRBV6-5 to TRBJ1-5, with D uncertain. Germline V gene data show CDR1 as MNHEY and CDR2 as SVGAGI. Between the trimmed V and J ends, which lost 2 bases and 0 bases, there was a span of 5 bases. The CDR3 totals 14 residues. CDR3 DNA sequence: TGTGCCAGCAGTTACGGCGGTAGCAATCAGCCCCAGCATTTT. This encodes CASSYGGSNQPQHF.

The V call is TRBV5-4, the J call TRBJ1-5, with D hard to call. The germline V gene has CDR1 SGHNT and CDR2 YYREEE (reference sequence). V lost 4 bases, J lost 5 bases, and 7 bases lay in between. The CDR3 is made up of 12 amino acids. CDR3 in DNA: TGTGCCAGCAGCCAGGATCATCAGCCCCAGCATTTT. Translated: CASSQDHQPQHF.

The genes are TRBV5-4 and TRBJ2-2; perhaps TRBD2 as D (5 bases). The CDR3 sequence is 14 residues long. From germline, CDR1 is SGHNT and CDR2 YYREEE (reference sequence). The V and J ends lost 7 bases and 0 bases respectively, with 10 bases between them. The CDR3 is CASGAEANTGELFF. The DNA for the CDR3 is TGTGCCAGCGGAGCGGAAGCGAACACCGGGGAGCTGTTTTTT.

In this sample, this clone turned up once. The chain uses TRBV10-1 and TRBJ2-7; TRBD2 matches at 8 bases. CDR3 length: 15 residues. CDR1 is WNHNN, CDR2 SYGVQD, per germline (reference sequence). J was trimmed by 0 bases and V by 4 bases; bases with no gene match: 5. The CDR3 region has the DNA TGCGCCAGCAGTGGAATAAGCGGGAGCTCCTACGAGCAGTACTTC. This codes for CASSGISGSSYEQYF.